The present T cell receptor (beta chain) was sequenced within a study of T cells after posttransplantation cyclophosphamide (dated by TCRdb to 2016 to 2018). Regarding the research as a whole: T cell repertoire reconstitution was tracked by TRB sequencing after myeloablative bone marrow transplantation in which posttransplantation cyclophosphamide was used as GVHD prophylaxis. Antigen receptor sequencing covered samples from 35 PTCy-treated patients and approximately 15 of their related bone marrow donors. Blood from all 30 or so PTCy patients who had 1-year posttransplant specimens underwent TRB sequencing. In 3 patients, up to 3 additional blood samples taken between 2 and 5.2 years after transplant also underwent TRB sequencing, as did pretransplant blood from a handful of patients. Because TRA and TRB clonality correlated tightly in several samples, later TCR analyses were limited to TRB. Public TRB sequences were queried against a database of over 3,600 sequences associated with responses to pathogens, tumor antigens, self-antigens and alloantigens.

Genomic DNA was the input for TRB sequencing, which was run either with the immunoSEQ assay at survey resolution or with the hsTCRB kit. Under the source paper's analysis protocol: Initial read processing used immunoSEQ software, and repertoire analyses used the LymphoSeq R package. Clonality was computed as 1 minus normalized Shannon entropy; Gini coefficient was also calculated for each TRB dataset. To infer phenotypes in unsorted samples, TRB sequences from sorted subsets of the recipient or donor were mapped onto unsorted samples from the same recipient. TCRdb retrieved this table from immuneACCESS and kept in-frame rearrangements only. Not all clones are present; in checked studies, unresolved V genes account for under half, and no reason is known for the remainder. V, J and clone size were drawn from that table, and D and trimming were deduced from the DNA. The sample table holds roughly 14,000 clones, of which roughly 84% were seen once. The ten largest clonotypes hold around 4.6% of the sample.

Unmatched junction bases come to 10, with V trimmed by 2 bases and J by 1 base. Reading the germline V gene gives CDR1 SGHTA and CDR2 FQGNSA. The CDR3, cysteine through phenylalanine, is 17 amino acids long. The read is trimmed to its CDR3 DNA, 51 bases read in frame from base 1. What the study reported, not specific to this receptor: The TRB repertoires of T cells infiltrating skin or GI tract showed only limited overlap with the TRB repertoires of T cells in blood. At 1-2 months, donor-recipient similarity was low but rose over the first year, and the later blood repertoires were often dominated by donor CD8+ memory clones. Across under 50 patients, recipient CMV seropositivity and CMV reactivation were highly associated with TRB clonality; PTCy diversity was similar to CNI/methotrexate controls.

Comments on this clone: Its target antigen remains unknown. Per-base quality was not reported, and no clone a single base away is much larger than it.

A control cohort of roughly 10 patients who had been given myeloablative marrow transplants with methotrexate plus a calcineurin inhibitor was sampled 1 year after transplant. Peripheral blood and bone marrow mononuclear cells were isolated by Ficoll-Hypaque density centrifugation and cryopreserved. The specimen was PBMCs, collected less than 400 days after allogeneic stem cell transplant with calcineurin inhibitor and methotrexate. This sequence originates from a young adult male patient who received an allogeneic stem cell transplant from a related donor, was CMV-positive, and had no GVHD. After transplantation, some T cells may belong to the graft donor instead of the recipient. The chain uses TRBV7-2 and TRBJ2-7; 8 bases in the junction line up with TRBD2. The DNA sequence follows: TGTGCCAGCAGCTTAATATCGGGCGGGAGGTTATCCTACGAGCAGTACTTC. The resulting protein is CASSLISGGRLSYEQYF.